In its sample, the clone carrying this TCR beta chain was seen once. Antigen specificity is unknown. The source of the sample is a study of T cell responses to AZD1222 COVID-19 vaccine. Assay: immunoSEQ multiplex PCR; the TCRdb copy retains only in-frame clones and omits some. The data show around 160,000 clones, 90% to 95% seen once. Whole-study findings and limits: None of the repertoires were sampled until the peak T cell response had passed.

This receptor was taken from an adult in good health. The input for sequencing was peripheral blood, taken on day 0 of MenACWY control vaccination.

The CDR3 region has the DNA TGCAGCGGAGCAGCTCCGAACACCGGGGAGCTGTTTTTT. Its protein is CSGAAPNTGELFF. V is TRBV29-1 and J is TRBJ2-2; D call uncertain. The CDR3 runs 13 residues. The V gene's germline CDR1 is SQVTM and CDR2 ANQGSEA. The V end lost 7 bases, the J end lost 0 bases, and 9 bases lay between the germline ends.